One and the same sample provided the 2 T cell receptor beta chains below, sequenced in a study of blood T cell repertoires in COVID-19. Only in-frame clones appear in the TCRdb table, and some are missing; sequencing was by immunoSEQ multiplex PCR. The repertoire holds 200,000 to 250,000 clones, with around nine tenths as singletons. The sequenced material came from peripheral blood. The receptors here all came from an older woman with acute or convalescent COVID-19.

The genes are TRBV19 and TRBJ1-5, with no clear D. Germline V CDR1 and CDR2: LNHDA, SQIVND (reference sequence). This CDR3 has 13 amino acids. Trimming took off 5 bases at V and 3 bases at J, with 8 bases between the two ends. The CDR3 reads CASSRRDNQPQHF. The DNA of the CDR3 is TGTGCCAGTAGTCGGCGGGACAATCAGCCCCAGCATTTT.

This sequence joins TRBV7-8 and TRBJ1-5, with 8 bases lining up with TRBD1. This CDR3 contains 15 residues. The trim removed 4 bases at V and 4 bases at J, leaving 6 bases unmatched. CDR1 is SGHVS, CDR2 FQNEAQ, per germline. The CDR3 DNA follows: TGTGCCAGCAGCTCCCGCCGGGACAGGAATCAGCCCCAGCATTTT. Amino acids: CASSSRRDRNQPQHF.